Listed below are T cell receptor beta chains from one sample, sequenced in a study of T cells in Graves' hyperthyroidism and ophthalmopathy. TCRdb reprocessed the multiplex PCR reads via MiXCR and lists one record per CDR3 protein. The data show about 290,000 distinct CDR3 sequences, with roughly 15% seen just once and over 25% held by the top ten. Sequencing input: blood. Receptors originate from a woman aged 45-65 years with Graves' hyperthyroidism that later progressed to Graves' ophthalmopathy. Both conserved end residues are part of each CDR3. The D gene is left open where the match is weak. Clone size is stated in some rows and not others, as once, few, many or a class when expanded.

d_gene	v_gene	abundance	j_gene	CDR3nt	CDR3aa
-	TRBV9	few	TRBJ2-3	TGTGCCAGCAGCGTCGCGAGTTCCCCCACAGATACGCAGTATTTT	CASSVASSPTDTQYF
TRBD1	TRBV27	many	TRBJ2-7	TGTGCCAGCAGTTTAGGGTTCAGGGGGATTGGCGGGCTCTCCTACGAGCAGTACTTC	CASSLGFRGIGGLSYEQYF
-	TRBV7-2	-	TRBJ2-2	TGTGCCAGCAGCTTAGTTGTCCAGCGGGTCTCGAACACCGGGGAGCTGTTTTTT	CASSLVVQRVSNTGELFF
TRBD1	TRBV18	many	TRBJ1-2	TGTGCCAGCTCACCACGGGCAGGGGGAAACTATGGCTACACCTTC	CASSPRAGGNYGYTF
-	TRBV5-1	many	TRBJ1-2	TGCGCCAGCAGCTTTGACGGGTCCCTAAAGGACACCTTC	CASSFDGSLKDTF
TRBD2	TRBV20-1	many	TRBJ2-7	TGCAGTGCTCCCAGCGGGAGGGCCGTTTCCTACGAGCAGTACTTC	CSAPSGRAVSYEQYF
-	TRBV5-1	many	TRBJ2-7	TGCGCCAGCAGCTTGGATTTCGGGGGCGTGCAGTACTTC	CASSLDFGGVQYF
TRBD1	TRBV5-1	-	TRBJ1-4	TGCGCCAGCAGCTACGCGGGGACAGGGGGGGAAAAACTGTTTTTT	CASSYAGTGGEKLFF
TRBD2	TRBV11-2	-	TRBJ2-5	TGTGCCAGCAGCTCTCCTAGTGTACTAGCGGGGGGGCGCGAGACCCAGTACTTC	CASSSPSVLAGGRETQYF
-	TRBV28	many	TRBJ2-3	TGTGCCAGCAGTTTGCGGGGACGCACAGATACGCAGTATTTT	CASSLRGRTDTQYF
-	TRBV12-3/TRBV12-4	once	TRBJ1-5	TGTGCCAGCAGCCTGCTCCAGGGTGGCTATGGCAATCAGCCCCAGCATTTT	CASSLLQGGYGNQPQHF
-	TRBV28	-	TRBJ2-4	TGTGCCAGCAGTCCCCGGGGGACGGCGGGCAAAAACATTCAGTACTTC	CASSPRGTAGKNIQYF
-	TRBV9	-	TRBJ2-2	TGTGCCAGCAGCCCCCATCACGCCGGGGAGCTGTTTTTT	CASSPHHAGELFF
TRBD2	TRBV18	many	TRBJ2-5	TGTGCCAGCTCAACGAGGAAGCGGGGGGTCCAAGAGACCCAGTACTTC	CASSTRKRGVQETQYF
TRBD2	TRBV20-1	-	TRBJ2-1	TGCAGTGCTAGAGATCACCCGGGACTAGCGGGAGGGGTATACAATGAGCAGTTCTTC	CSARDHPGLAGGVYNEQFF
TRBD1	TRBV12-3/TRBV12-4	many	TRBJ2-1	TGTGCCAGCAGTTTAGAGGTGCAGGACAGGGGGCCGCATGAGCAGTTCTTC	CASSLEVQDRGPHEQFF
TRBD2	TRBV6-2/TRBV6-3	few	TRBJ2-7	TGTGCCAGCGGACTAGCGGGAGAGAGCTCCTACGAGCAGTACTTC	CASGLAGESSYEQYF
-	TRBV5-4	-	TRBJ2-7	TGTGCCAGCAGCTCCCCAGAAGGGTTGAACGAGCAGTACTTC	CASSSPEGLNEQYF
TRBD1	TRBV12-3/TRBV12-4	few	TRBJ1-6	TGTGCCAGCAGTTTAAAGGGACAGGGGAGTTCACCCCTCCACTTT	CASSLKGQGSSPLHF
-	TRBV20-1	many	TRBJ1-1	TGCAGTGCTAGAGACCGACGGATGAACACTGAAGCTTTCTTT	CSARDRRMNTEAFF
-	TRBV5-1	many	TRBJ2-1	TGCGCCAGCAGCTTGGATTTGTGGCTAGCTGTCACTGAGCAGTTCTTC	CASSLDLWLAVTEQFF
TRBD2	TRBV19	many	TRBJ2-7	TGTGCCAGTAGTTTTCAAGCGGGAGGGCCCTACGAGCAGTACTTC	CASSFQAGGPYEQYF
-	TRBV3-1	few	TRBJ1-4	TGTGCCAGCAGCCTCCCTGGGGCAGGGGTCGAAAAACTGTTTTTT	CASSLPGAGVEKLFF
TRBD2	TRBV12-3/TRBV12-4	many	TRBJ2-1	TGTGCCAGCAGATCCGGGACTAGCGGGAGTATGTACAATGAGCAGTTCTTC	CASRSGTSGSMYNEQFF
-	TRBV6-2/TRBV6-3	many	TRBJ2-5	TGTGCCAGCAACTCGGTGGGGGTGGGAACCCAGTACTTC	CASNSVGVGTQYF
TRBD2	TRBV28	few	TRBJ2-2	TGTGCCAGCAGGCCCCCGGGACAGCCGGGGACTAGCAGCACCGGGGAGCTGTTTTTT	CASRPPGQPGTSSTGELFF
TRBD1	TRBV6-1	many	TRBJ1-3	TGTGCCAGCAGTCGGGACAGGTCCTCCTCTGGAAACACCATATATTTT	CASSRDRSSSGNTIYF
TRBD2	TRBV13	many	TRBJ2-1	TGTGCCAGCAGCCAGGGACTAGCGATTGAGCAGTTCTTC	CASSQGLAIEQFF
TRBD2	TRBV9	-	TRBJ2-1	TGTGCCAGCAGCGTATCTAGCGGGAGTCGGAATGAGCAGTTCTTC	CASSVSSGSRNEQFF
-	TRBV7-9	many	TRBJ1-4	TGTGCCAGCAGCTTAGTACGCTCGGGCTTGACACGGGAGATCTTCGCTAATGAAAAACTGTTTTTT	CASSLVRSGLTREIFANEKLFF
-	TRBV18	once	TRBJ1-1	TGTGCCAGCTCATCACAATTGAACACTGAAGCTTTCTTT	CASSSQLNTEAFF
-	TRBV9	many	TRBJ2-5	TGTGCCAGCAGCGTAGGGGGGAGCGGGGAGACCCAGTACTTC	CASSVGGSGETQYF
-	TRBV28	many	TRBJ2-7	TGTGCCAGCAGTTTCCCACACAGGGGAGGTGTCTACGAGCAGTACTTC	CASSFPHRGGVYEQYF
TRBD1	TRBV20-1	many	TRBJ1-5	TGCAGTGCAGAAACAGGGGATCTTCAGCCCCAGCATTTT	CSAETGDLQPQHF
-	TRBV7-9	many	TRBJ2-2	TGTGCCAGCAGCTTAGGTGGGATACTCACCGGGGAGCTGTTTTTT	CASSLGGILTGELFF
-	TRBV7-9	-	TRBJ2-7	TGTGCCAGCGCGGGGACCTACGAGCAGTACTTC	CASAGTYEQYF
TRBD1	TRBV11-2	many	TRBJ1-1	TGTGCCAGCAGCTTAGGCAGGGGGGCGCAAATAACTGAAGCTTTCTTT	CASSLGRGAQITEAFF
-	TRBV4-1	many	TRBJ2-5	TGCGCCAGCAAAAGTAGCCCGGGCGACGTCGGGGAGACCCAGTACTTC	CASKSSPGDVGETQYF
TRBD2	TRBV5-1	many	TRBJ2-1	TGCGCCAGCAGCGAAGTTCGAGGGGGACTAGCGGGATCCCCCTACTACAATGAGCAGTTCTTC	CASSEVRGGLAGSPYYNEQFF
TRBD2	TRBV28	many	TRBJ2-1	TGTGCCAGCAGTGATACTAGCGGATTTTCCTACAATGAGCAGTTCTTC	CASSDTSGFSYNEQFF
TRBD1	TRBV12-3/TRBV12-4	many	TRBJ2-5	TGTGCCAGCAGTTTCTCCTACCGACAGGGGGAGTACTTC	CASSFSYRQGEYF
-	TRBV5-1	many	TRBJ2-7	TGCGCCAGCAGCTTAGCCACGGTGTTCTACGAGCAGTACTTC	CASSLATVFYEQYF
-	TRBV9	-	TRBJ2-3	TGTGCCAGCAGCGTAGATCTCAGGGGGGTTGGAGATACGCAGTATTTT	CASSVDLRGVGDTQYF